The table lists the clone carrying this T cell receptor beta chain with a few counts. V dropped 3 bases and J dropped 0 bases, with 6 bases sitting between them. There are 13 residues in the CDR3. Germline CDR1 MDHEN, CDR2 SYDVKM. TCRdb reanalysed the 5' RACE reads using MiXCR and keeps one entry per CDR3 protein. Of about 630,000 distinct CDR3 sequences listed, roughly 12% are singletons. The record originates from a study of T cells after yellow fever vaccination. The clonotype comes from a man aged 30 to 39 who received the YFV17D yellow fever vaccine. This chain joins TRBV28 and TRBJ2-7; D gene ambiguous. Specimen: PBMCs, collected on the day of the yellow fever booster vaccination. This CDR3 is CASSLPASYEQYF. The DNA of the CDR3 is TGTGCCAGCAGTTTGCCGGCCTCCTACGAGCAGTACTTC. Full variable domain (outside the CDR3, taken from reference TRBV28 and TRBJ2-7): DVKVTQSSRYLVKRTGEKVFLECVQDMDHENMFWYRQDPGLGLRLIYFSYDVKMKEKGDIPEGYSVSREKKERFSLILESASTNQTSMYLCASSLPASYEQYFGPGTRLTVT.